These 28 T cell receptor beta chains originate from one sample sequenced in a study of T-cell memory formation after mild COVID-19. TCRdb redid the calling of the 5' RACE reads with MiXCR, one entry per CDR3 protein. Of around 30,000 distinct CDR3 sequences in the sample, roughly an eighth are singletons; the top ten hold around 15%. Sequenced material: PBMCs or a T cell subset sorted from them (not recorded which). These receptors all come from an adult woman who had mild COVID-19 (a few samples of this study predate the infection). Cell type and time point are not known.

Ten or more counts support this clonotype. The chain is built from TRBV5-1 and TRBJ1-1; no reliable D call. From germline, CDR1 is SGHRS and CDR2 YFSETQ. Trimming cost V 5 bases and J 1 base, with 12 bases left between them. The CDR3 totals 14 residues. The CDR3 loop reads CASRSRSGNTEAFF. The CDR3 DNA is TGCGCCAGCAGGTCTCGGTCAGGGAACACTGAAGCTTTCTTT.

This clonotype was observed many times. The chain links TRBV29-1 to TRBJ1-2, with D perhaps matching TRBD1 (5 bases). Trimming took off 7 bases at V and 4 bases at J, with 13 bases between the two ends. Germline V gene lookup returns CDR1 SQVTM and CDR2 ANQGSEA. This CDR3 comprises 12 residues. CDR3 amino acids: CSAQDRFYGYTF. The CDR3 DNA is TGCAGCGCCCAAGACAGATTCTATGGCTACACCTTC.

This clonotype was recorded at least ten times. This CDR3 reads CASSQDLTGRGYTF. As DNA, the CDR3 is TGTGCCAGCAGCCAAGACCTGACAGGGCGTGGCTACACCTTC. The J gene is TRBJ1-2, the V gene TRBV14; 7 nucleotides agree with TRBD1. The trim removed 0 bases at V and 7 bases at J, leaving 5 bases unmatched. The germline V gene encodes CDR1 SGHDN and CDR2 FVKESK. The length of the CDR3 is 14 residues.

The chain couples TRBV30 to TRBJ2-2, with D possibly being TRBD1 or TRBD2 (5 bases each). Germline V gene data show CDR1 as GTSNPN and CDR2 as SVGIG (reference sequence). Trimming cost V 7 bases and J 1 base, with 19 bases left between them. This CDR3 is 16 amino acids long. CDR3 loop: CALLLGTEMNTGELFF. Written as DNA, the CDR3 is TGTGCCTTACTGTTAGGGACGGAGATGAACACCGGGGAGCTGTTTTTT.

This clonotype was seen repeatedly, ten times or more. The chain combines TRBV12-3 or TRBV12-4 with TRBJ1-5, with TRBD1 matching over 9 bases. Germline trimming cut 3 bases from V and 6 bases from J; bases unmatched to any gene: 6. The CDR3 extends over 15 amino acids. CDR3 DNA: TGTGCCAGCAGTTTCGGGACAGGGTCCAGTCAGCCCCAGCATTTT. Residues: CASSFGTGSSQPQHF.

This clonotype was detected many times. V is TRBV27 and J is TRBJ2-6; the D is unclear. The CDR3 covers 17 residues. CDR1 MNHEY and CDR2 SMNVEV come from the germline V gene (reference sequence). Trimming took 0 bases from V and 0 from J, leaving 9 bases between them. In DNA form, the CDR3 reads TGTGCCAGCAGTTTATCATTTAGTCCCTCTGGGGCCAACGTCCTGACTTTC. This gives the protein CASSLSFSPSGANVLTF. Full variable domain (outside the CDR3, taken from reference TRBV27 and TRBJ2-6): EAQVTQNPRYLITVTGKKLTVTCSQNMNHEYMSWYRQDPGLGLRQIYYSMNVEVTDKGDVPEGYKVSRKEKRNFPLILESPSPNQTSLYFCASSLSFSPSGANVLTFGAGSRLTVL.

This clonotype has ten or more counts. The chain employs TRBV27 and TRBJ2-7; 8 bases line up with TRBD2. The V gene's germline CDR1 is MNHEY and CDR2 SMNVEV (reference sequence). V was pared by 9 bases and J by 2 bases, with 6 bases of the junction left unmatched. CDR3 size: 13 residues. DNA of the CDR3: TGTGCCAGTAAAGGGACTAGTACCTACGAGCAGTACTTC. This sequence encodes CASKGTSTYEQYF.

This clonotype showed up many times. The V call is TRBV20-1, the J call TRBJ2-7; 10 bases match TRBD1. V was clipped by 6 bases and J by 5 bases; unmatched bases: 13. The germline V gene has CDR1 DFQATT and CDR2 SNEGSKA (reference sequence). This CDR3 contains 15 residues. DNA of the CDR3: TGCAGTGCAAACGGACAGGGGGGGATCAGGGACGAGCAGTACTTC. Its translation is CSANGQGGIRDEQYF.

The chain carries TRBV29-1 and TRBJ2-1, with D hard to call. The V gene lost 6 bases and the J gene lost 5 bases, with 2 bases spanning the gap. This CDR3 region has 9 residues. Looked up from germline, CDR1 is SQVTM and CDR2 is ANQGSEA. CDR3 protein: CSVDNEQFF. In nucleotides, the CDR3 is TGCAGCGTGGACAATGAGCAGTTCTTC.

This clonotype was found many times. Germline is not matched at one junction end, which may reflect a read error. CDR3 DNA: TGTGCCAGCTCACCGGACCCGCTCGGTCTTCAGGGGGCAAGGGGAGAGACCCAGCACTTC. This translates into CASSPDPLGLQGARGETQHF. The J gene is TRBJ2-5, the V gene TRBV18, with 8 bases matching TRBD1. This CDR3 comprises 20 residues. Germline CDR1 KGHSH, CDR2 LQKENI.

This clonotype is classed as medium-sized. CDR3 coding DNA: TGTGCCAGCAGCGTAGGGCCAGGGGCTCAGCCCCAGCATTTT. Encoded protein: CASSVGPGAQPQHF. The V and J genes are TRBV9 and TRBJ1-5, with a possible D match to TRBD1 (6 bases). The CDR3 has 14 residues. The V and J ends lost 0 bases and 6 bases respectively, with 10 bases between them. Germline assignment: CDR1 SGDLS and CDR2 YYNGEE.

This clonotype has at least ten counts. V gene TRBV20-1 combines with J gene TRBJ1-2; 11 nucleotides match TRBD1. Trimming took 6 bases from V and 2 from J; bases not matched to a gene: 11. Germline V CDR1 and CDR2: DFQATT, SNEGSKA (reference sequence). There are 16 residues in the CDR3. CDR3 loop: CSAPPGTGGINYGYTF. The CDR3, as DNA: TGCAGTGCCCCCCCCGGGACAGGGGGGATAAACTATGGCTACACCTTC.

This clonotype was seen ten or more times. The chain carries TRBV29-1 and TRBJ1-2; D gene ambiguous. The length of the CDR3 is 12 residues. V was trimmed by 4 bases and J by 4 bases, leaving 10 bases between them. Per germline, CDR1 SQVTM and CDR2 ANQGSEA. CDR3: CSVVGRLYGYTF. The DNA of the CDR3 is TGCAGCGTTGTGGGTCGTCTCTATGGCTACACCTTC.

This clonotype was counted at least ten times. The chain links TRBV11-2 to TRBJ2-1; TRBD1 matches at 9 bases. The V segment lost 4 bases and the J segment 5 bases; nucleotides outside the gene matches: 6. In germline, CDR1 is SGHAT, CDR2 FQNNGV. CDR3 size: 15 residues. The CDR3 DNA reads as TGTGCCAGCAGCTCCTCGGACAGGGGCGACAATGAGCAGTTCTTC. It codes for CASSSSDRGDNEQFF.

J is TRBJ2-5 and V is TRBV20-1; D assignment may be TRBD1 or TRBD2 (5 bases each). This CDR3 has 15 amino acids. Per germline, CDR1 DFQATT and CDR2 SNEGSKA (reference sequence). V was clipped by 0 bases and J by 2 bases, with 13 bases between them. The CDR3 DNA follows: TGCAGTGCTAGAGATCAACGGGGCTGGCAAGAGACCCAGTACTTC. Amino acids: CSARDQRGWQETQYF.

This clonotype showed up many times. The chain combines TRBV27 with TRBJ1-5; D uncertain. CDR1 MNHEY and CDR2 SMNVEV come from the germline V gene (reference sequence). V was clipped by 5 bases and J by 2 bases, with 22 bases between them. The CDR3 totals 18 residues. This CDR3 reads CASSQTVDLFGGNQPQHF. The CDR3 bases are TGTGCCAGCAGTCAAACGGTCGACCTTTTTGGGGGCAATCAGCCCCAGCATTTT.

This clonotype came up many times. The chain employs TRBV5-1 and TRBJ2-7; D ambiguous. Trimming left V 0 bases short and J 2 bases short, with 6 bases between. This CDR3 has 13 residues. CDR1 SGHRS and CDR2 YFSETQ come from the germline V gene. The CDR3 loop is CASSLAQAYEQYF. The CDR3 DNA reads as TGCGCCAGCAGCTTGGCTCAAGCCTACGAGCAGTACTTC. The full variable domain, completed using reference TRBV5-1 and TRBJ2-7, is KAGVTQTPRYLIKTRGQQVTLSCSPISGHRSVSWYQQTPGQGLQFLFEYFSETQRNKGNFPGRFSGRQFSNSRSEMNVSTLELGDSALYLCASSLAQAYEQYFGPGTRLTVT.

This clonotype has at least ten counts. V is TRBV7-9 and J is TRBJ2-7; no firm D call. CDR3 length: 14 residues. The V and J ends lost 1 base and 4 bases respectively, with 11 bases between them. In germline, CDR1 is SEHNR, CDR2 FQNEAQ (reference sequence). The CDR3 DNA sequence: TGTGCCAGCAGCTTAGTTAACGACCCTTACGAGCAGTACTTC. Amino acids: CASSLVNDPYEQYF.

This clonotype was observed many times. The chain recombines TRBV6-2 or TRBV6-3 with TRBJ2-1; D is possibly TRBD2 (6 bases). Germline V gene lookup returns CDR1 MNHEY and CDR2 SVGEGT. The CDR3 runs 16 residues. The ends were cut back, 0 bases at V and 3 bases at J, with 12 bases in the middle. CDR3 residues: CASSYSETGVYNEQFF. The DNA for the CDR3 is TGTGCCAGCAGTTACTCGGAAACGGGGGTCTACAATGAGCAGTTCTTC.

This clonotype appeared many times. The V gene is TRBV6-5, the J gene TRBJ2-7, with a possible D match to TRBD1 (5 bases). CDR1 and CDR2 (germline): MNHEY, SVGAGI. The CDR3 sequence is 13 residues long. The V and J ends lost 4 bases and 4 bases respectively, with 11 bases between them. CDR3 amino acids: CASSFLQGYEQYF. CDR3 nucleotides: TGTGCCAGCAGTTTCCTTCAGGGTTACGAGCAGTACTTC.

This clonotype was seen many times. The chain combines TRBV12-3 or TRBV12-4 with TRBJ1-1; D is unresolved. The length of the CDR3 is 15 residues. V lost 7 bases, J lost 4 bases, and 19 bases lay in between. CDR3 sequence reads: CASTRGSWVGTEAFF. The DNA for the CDR3 is TGTGCCAGCACCCGAGGATCCTGGGTTGGCACTGAAGCTTTCTTT.

This clonotype was recorded many times. The genes are TRBV2 and TRBJ2-5; 15 bases agree with TRBD2. With V trimmed by 5 bases and J by 1 base, 8 bases remained unmatched. This CDR3 comprises 18 residues. Germline V CDR1 and CDR2: SNHLY, FYNNEI. The CDR3 loop reads CASSFPGLAGGFQETQYF. The CDR3 DNA is TGTGCCAGCAGTTTTCCGGGACTAGCGGGGGGCTTCCAAGAGACCCAGTACTTC.

In this sample, this clonotype turned up many times. J is TRBJ2-1 and V is TRBV7-9; no clear D. This CDR3 is built from 18 residues. V was pared by 2 bases and J by 7 bases, with 24 bases between. Germline CDR1 is SEHNR and CDR2 is FQNEAQ (reference sequence). CDR3 in DNA: TGTGCCAGCAGCTTATTCCGGTCGCTCACCAAAGAAGGAAATGAGCAGTTCTTC. It specifies CASSLFRSLTKEGNEQFF. Full variable domain (rest looked up from reference TRBV7-9 and TRBJ2-1): DTGVSQNPRHKITKRGQNVTFRCDPISEHNRLYWYRQTLGQGPEFLTYFQNEAQLEKSRLLSDRFSAERPKGSFSTLEIQRTEQGDSAMYLCASSLFRSLTKEGNEQFFGPGTRLTVL.

At least ten counts were recorded for this clonotype. The rearrangement links TRBV19 to TRBJ2-7, with 7 bases that match TRBD2. Germline V CDR1 and CDR2: LNHDA, SQIVND (reference sequence). The CDR3 loop spans 12 amino acids. V was pared by 7 bases and J by 6 bases, with 6 bases of the junction left unmatched. In nucleotides, the CDR3 is TGTGCCAGTAAGGGAGGGGCCGGCGAGCAGTACTTC. Protein sequence: CASKGGAGEQYF.

This clonotype was picked up many times. The J gene is TRBJ1-1, the V gene TRBV12-3 or TRBV12-4; 9 bases fit TRBD1. This CDR3 is built from 13 residues. Losses at the gene ends were 3 bases for V and 6 bases for J; bases not matched to a gene: 2. The chain's CDR3 is CASSFRTGAEAFF. CDR3 DNA sequence: TGTGCCAGCAGTTTCCGGACAGGGGCTGAAGCTTTCTTT.

This clonotype was counted ten times or more. The genes are TRBV7-9 and TRBJ2-7; TRBD1 matches 7 bases. This CDR3 has 15 amino acids. Trimming removed 5 bases from V and 2 bases from J; junction bases left unmatched: 9. Germline V gene lookup returns CDR1 SEHNR and CDR2 FQNEAQ (reference sequence). The CDR3 nucleotides are TGTGCCAGCAGCGCACTCGACAGGGACACCTACGAGCAGTACTTC. It is translated as CASSALDRDTYEQYF.

This clonotype showed up many times. The rearrangement links TRBV11-2 to TRBJ2-5, with 7 bases lining up with TRBD2. The CDR3 length is 13 residues. The germline V gene has CDR1 SGHAT and CDR2 FQNNGV. V lost 3 bases and J lost 3; bases outside the gene matches: 1. The CDR3 coding sequence is TGTGCCAGCAGCTTTCTAGCGGAAGAGACCCAGTACTTC. It specifies CASSFLAEETQYF.

The chain uses TRBV27 and TRBJ2-1; D possibly corresponds to TRBD2 (6 bases). CDR3 size: 16 residues. V lost 5 bases to trimming and J lost 9 bases, with 23 bases between them. Germline CDR1 reads MNHEY; CDR2 reads SMNVEV (reference sequence). The CDR3 DNA reads TGTGCCAGCAGTCCTTTATTTAGCCCGGGGGAGGCTGAGCAGTTCTTC. Amino acid sequence: CASSPLFSPGEAEQFF.